This T cell receptor beta chain was observed in a study of a mutant IDH1 vaccine in newly diagnosed glioma. Time point specified: baseline, week 1 (first vaccination visit). Treatment specified: pre-vaccination baseline after standard-of-care therapy. The CDR3 consists of 16 residues. Unmatched junction bases numbered 14, after V lost 7 bases and J lost 5 bases. Germline V gene lookup returns CDR1 SNHLY and CDR2 FYNNEI. Sequenced by immunoSEQ multiplex PCR; TCRdb stores in-frame clones only, minus some. The sample yields tens of thousands of clones, 80% to 90% seen once. The J gene is TRBJ2-5, the V gene TRBV2; TRBD1 agrees at 9 bases. The sample was PBMCs, taken from a glioma patient treated with radiotherapy, temozolomide or both. The TCR was taken from a young man with glioma. Written as DNA, the CDR3 is TGTGCCAGCACTATAGGGACAGGGATACTCGGGGAGACCCAGTACTTC. This sequence encodes CASTIGTGILGETQYF. Together with reference TRBV2 and TRBJ2-5, the CDR3 gives the full variable domain: EPEVTQTPSHQVTQMGQEVILRCVPISNHLYFYWYRQILGQKVEFLVSFYNNEISEKSEIFDDQFSVERPDGSNFTLKIRSTKLEDSAMYFCASTIGTGILGETQYFGPGTRLLVL.